Sequencing of this T cell receptor beta chain was carried out in a study of T cells in localized non-small cell lung cancer. A word on this clone: The antigen remains unidentified.

Study results and caveats: Elevated blood T cell density was associated with longer overall survival. Uninvolved adjacent lung showed the highest T cell clonality, exceeding tumor. In adjacent lung appeared a median around 57 of the top 100 tumor clones.

Generated by immunoSEQ multiplex PCR, the TCRdb table keeps only in-frame clones and is missing some. The sample yields 40,000 to 60,000 clones, around 87% seen once. Trimming removed 7 bases from V and 0 bases from J, with 13 bases in between. The germline CDR1 and CDR2 sequences are MDHEN and SYDVKM. The CDR3 is 15 residues long. The specimen comprised PBMCs, sampled before any cancer treatment. V is TRBV28 and J is TRBJ1-3; perhaps TRBD1 as D (6 bases). This sequence was found in a female donor with stage II lung adenocarcinoma. The CDR3 DNA follows: TGTGCCAGCACCGCCGACAGGCCCTCTGGAAACACCATATATTTT. Protein product: CASTADRPSGNTIYF.